This record concerns one T cell receptor beta chain sequence. As yet, its antigen is unknown. The naive CD8 subset, CD45RO-negative cells positively selected for CCR7, excluded terminally differentiated effector memory CD45RA+ cells. This sample was included in a study of shared clonotypes between healthy human individuals. Study at large: Per donor, three plates held CD4 naive cells, three held CD4 memory, two held CD8 naive and one held CD8 memory. Study outcomes and limitations: In this cohort, only blood was sampled, and tissue repertoires likely differ. Across subsets, estimated richness was generally greater for naive than for memory populations. Among non-shared clonotypes, generation probabilities were lower than among those shared by all four donors.

This CDR3 contains 14 residues. CDR1 is SEHNR and CDR2 is FQNEAQ in the germline V gene (reference sequence). Trimming took off 0 bases at V and 7 bases at J, with 10 bases between the two ends. Sequencing used immunoSEQ multiplex PCR; TCRdb keeps in-frame clones, though not all of them. The sample carries around 620,000 clones, 85% to 95% recorded once. The TCR sequence derives from a woman aged 25 to 39 in good health. V usage is TRBV7-9 and J usage is TRBJ2-1, with D possibly TRBD1 on 5 matching bases. The specimen sequenced was naive CD8+ T cells sorted from blood. The CDR3 region is CASSLALPGNEQFF. The CDR3 DNA follows: TGTGCCAGCAGCTTAGCGCTCCCAGGGAATGAGCAGTTCTTC.